The 20 T cell receptor beta chains in this list originate from one sample, sequenced in a study of OX40 agonist ivuxolimab in advanced cancers. Clones were sequenced by immunoSEQ multiplex PCR, and TCRdb holds only the in-frame ones, with some missing. The table has 75,000 to 100,000 clones, roughly 90% seen once. The specimen comprised CD4+ or CD8+ T cells sorted from blood, sampled in a trial of the OX40 agonist ivuxolimab. The receptors here all came from an adult with an advanced solid tumor such as melanoma, head and neck, liver or kidney cancer.

This clone appeared a few times. The chain employs TRBV5-1 and TRBJ2-5; D is uncertain. CDR1 is SGHRS, CDR2 YFSETQ, per germline. This CDR3 region has 13 residues. Trimming took off 1 base at V and 5 bases at J, with 9 bases between the two ends. This CDR3 is CASSLILRETQYF. CDR3 in DNA: TGCGCCAGCAGCTTGATCCTCCGGGAGACCCAGTACTTC.

The gene calls are TRBV5-8 and TRBJ2-2; D possibly corresponds to TRBD2 (6 bases). The V and J ends lost 1 base and 5 bases respectively, with 12 bases between them. This CDR3 is 15 amino acids long. Germline V gene lookup returns CDR1 SGHTS and CDR2 YDEGEE. The CDR3 DNA is TGTGCCAGCAGCTTGACGGGAGCGGGTACCGGGGAGCTGTTTTTT. Amino acid sequence: CASSLTGAGTGELFF.

The chain uses TRBV7-9 and TRBJ1-1; TRBD1 aligns across 10 bases. Per the germline V gene, CDR1 is SEHNR and CDR2 is FQNEAQ (reference sequence). This CDR3 region has 14 residues. V lost 2 bases and J lost 4; bases outside the gene matches: 1. The CDR3 is CASSLRQGATEAFF. CDR3 DNA: TGTGCCAGCAGCTTAAGACAGGGGGCCACTGAAGCTTTCTTT.

The chain employs TRBV2 and TRBJ1-1; 9 positions match TRBD1. Germline V gene lookup returns CDR1 SNHLY and CDR2 FYNNEI. V was clipped by 5 bases and J by 0 bases; unmatched bases: 4. The CDR3 is 15 amino acids. This CDR3 is CASSKQGALNTEAFF. The CDR3 region has the DNA TGTGCCAGCAGTAAACAGGGGGCCCTGAACACTGAAGCTTTCTTT.

The chain employs TRBV6-6 and TRBJ1-2; D ambiguous. The CDR3 length is 14 residues. V lost 0 bases and J lost 5, with 10 bases in between. Germline CDR1 MNHNY, CDR2 SVGAGI (reference sequence). CDR3 in amino acids: CASSYSPDLYGYTF. CDR3 DNA: TGTGCCAGCAGTTACTCACCGGACCTATATGGCTACACCTTC.

The chain's CDR3 is CASSEKGNEQFF. The CDR3, as DNA: TGTGCCAGCAGTGAAAAGGGTAATGAGCAGTTCTTC. J is TRBJ2-1 and V is TRBV6-1; D uncertain. V dropped 2 bases and J dropped 7 bases, with 6 bases sitting between them. This CDR3 comprises 12 residues. Germline lookup yields CDR1 MNHNS and CDR2 SASEGT.

This chain connects TRBV7-2 to TRBJ1-3, with D tentatively TRBD1 (6 bases). Germline V lookup: CDR1 SGHTA, CDR2 FQGNSA. The CDR3 runs 15 residues. Trimming shortened V by 4 bases and J by 2 bases, and 12 bases separated the two germline ends. For the CDR3, the DNA is TGTGCCAGCAGCTCAACAGGGTTAGCTGGAAACACCATATATTTT. Protein: CASSSTGLAGNTIYF.

The rearrangement joins TRBV5-4 to TRBJ2-3; the D is unclear. V was pared by 3 bases and J by 7 bases, with 9 bases between. This CDR3 is 12 amino acids long. The germline V gene encodes CDR1 SGHNT and CDR2 YYREEE (reference sequence). The CDR3 DNA follows: TGTGCCAGCAGCTCGGACCCCTATACGCAGTATTTT. This gives the protein CASSSDPYTQYF.

This clone was observed a single time. The chain recombines TRBV7-3 with TRBJ2-1, with 9 bases fitting TRBD2. Per germline, CDR1 SGHTA and CDR2 FQGTGA. Trimming removed 4 bases from V and 9 bases from J; junction bases left unmatched: 4. The CDR3 runs 13 residues. In DNA, the CDR3 is TGTGCCAGCAGCTCCGTAGCGGGAGCTGAGCAGTTCTTC. Translating it yields CASSSVAGAEQFF.

This clone was counted only a few times. The rearrangement joins TRBV7-2 to TRBJ1-2, with D perhaps TRBD1 (5 bases). Germline CDR1 is SGHTA and CDR2 is FQGNSA. The CDR3 consists of 14 residues. V was shortened by 3 bases and J by 3 bases, with 11 bases between the two germline ends. CDR3 in DNA: TGTGCCAGCAGCTTGAATCGGGGGGACTATGGCTACACCTTC. It specifies CASSLNRGDYGYTF.

V is TRBV11-1 and J is TRBJ1-1; tentative D call: TRBD1 (5 bases). Germline loops: CDR1 SGHAT, CDR2 FQDESV (reference sequence). This CDR3 has 11 amino acids. Trimming took off 5 bases at V and 8 bases at J, with 9 bases between the two ends. The CDR3 DNA is TGTGCCAGCAGCAGCTACAGGGAAGCTTTCTTT. Its protein product is CASSSYREAFF.

The gene calls are TRBV4-3 and TRBJ2-2; perhaps TRBD2 as D (6 bases). V lost 4 bases and J lost 2, with 14 bases in between. The CDR3 has 16 residues. CDR1 is LGHNA and CDR2 is YSLEER in the germline V gene. CDR3 in DNA: TGCGCCAGCAGCCTCCTTAGCGGAACTAACACCGGGGAGCTGTTTTTT. Translating gives CASSLLSGTNTGELFF.

The chain employs TRBV30 and TRBJ2-3; 8 nucleotides match TRBD2. V was pared by 4 bases and J by 3 bases, with 6 bases of the junction left unmatched. The CDR3 is 14 amino acids. The germline CDR1 and CDR2 sequences are GTSNPN and SVGIG (reference sequence). Here the CDR3 reads CAWKRLAGTDTQYF. The CDR3 DNA is TGTGCCTGGAAAAGGCTAGCGGGTACAGATACGCAGTATTTT.

This clone appeared a single time. CDR3 sequence reads: CASSLAGRLSYEQYF. The CDR3, as DNA: TGTGCCAGCAGCTTAGCCGGGCGGCTCTCCTACGAGCAGTACTTC. The rearrangement joins TRBV7-2 to TRBJ2-7, with D uncertain. Germline-derived CDR1 and CDR2 are SGHTA and FQGNSA. The V gene lost 0 bases and the J gene lost 0 bases, with 9 bases spanning the gap. The CDR3 covers 15 residues.

V and J are TRBV19 and TRBJ2-7, with D possibly being TRBD1 (5 bases). Trimming cost V 7 bases and J 0 bases, with 13 bases left between them. Germline CDR1 LNHDA, CDR2 SQIVND (reference sequence). This CDR3 has 14 residues. The CDR3 nucleotides read TGTGCCAGTACCCCGGACACGAGCTCCTACGAGCAGTACTTC. This translates into CASTPDTSSYEQYF.

This clone was counted a few times. The genes are TRBV9 and TRBJ2-2; TRBD2 agrees at 13 bases. Looked up from germline, CDR1 is SGDLS and CDR2 is YYNGEE. The length of the CDR3 is 16 residues. J lost 5 bases, V lost 1 base, and 2 bases had no gene match. CDR3 protein: CASSVQTSGGTGELFF. The CDR3 nucleotides read TGTGCCAGCAGCGTACAGACTAGCGGGGGGACCGGGGAGCTGTTTTTT. The whole variable domain, remainder taken from reference TRBV9 and TRBJ2-2, is DSGVTQTPKHLITATGQRVTLRCSPRSGDLSVYWYQQSLDQGLQFLIQYYNGEERAKGNILERFSAQQFPDLHSELNLSSLELGDSALYFCASSVQTSGGTGELFFGEGSRLTVL.

The chain has TRBV29-1 and TRBJ2-1, with TRBD2 matching 12 bases. V was clipped by 6 bases and J by 8 bases; unmatched bases: 11. CDR1 is SQVTM and CDR2 is ANQGSEA in the germline V gene. The CDR3 is 15 amino acids. The CDR3 nucleotides read TGCAGCGTCGGGATTCTAGCGGGAGGGCCCTATGAGCAGTTCTTC. Amino acids: CSVGILAGGPYEQFF.

Written as DNA, the CDR3 is TGCGCCAGCAGCTTGATTTCCGGGACTCCCTCCTCCTACGAGCAGTACTTC. It encodes CASSLISGTPSSYEQYF. The chain combines TRBV5-1 with TRBJ2-7, with D maybe TRBD2 (6 bases). V shed 1 base and J shed 0 bases, with 17 bases lying between them. Germline assignment: CDR1 SGHRS and CDR2 YFSETQ. The CDR3 is made up of 17 amino acids.

The V and J genes are TRBV7-6 and TRBJ2-7, with 7 bases identical to TRBD1. The CDR3 covers 17 residues. Trimming removed 5 bases from V and 3 bases from J; junction bases left unmatched: 16. CDR1 and CDR2 (germline): SGHVS, FNYEAQ. CDR3 nucleotide sequence: TGTGCCAGCAGCCCCATTTTAGGCCCGGGACAGCTCTACGAGCAGTACTTC. Its protein product is CASSPILGPGQLYEQYF.

The chain links TRBV28 to TRBJ2-7; perhaps TRBD2 as D (6 bases). Looked up from germline, CDR1 is MDHEN and CDR2 is SYDVKM. V was shortened by 7 bases and J by 0 bases, with 16 bases between the two germline ends. The CDR3 has 15 residues. The CDR3 protein is CASKIPSAGSYEQYF. The CDR3 DNA reads as TGTGCCAGCAAAATTCCGTCAGCGGGCTCCTACGAGCAGTACTTC.